This T cell receptor beta chain derives from a study of blood T cell repertoires in COVID-19. Per germline, CDR1 SGHAT and CDR2 FQNNGV. The CDR3 has 14 residues. V lost 5 bases and J 3 bases, leaving 13 bases between the germline ends. TCRdb's table, derived via immunoSEQ multiplex PCR, lists solely in-frame clones and lacks some. The sample contains 160,000 or so clones, around nine tenths of which appear only once. The specimen sequenced was peripheral blood. The receptor's source is a woman aged 65 to 85 with COVID-19, enrolled during active disease. V usage is TRBV11-2 and J usage is TRBJ1-1; possibly TRBD1 for D (6 bases). The CDR3: CASSRDRWDTEAFF. The DNA of the CDR3 is TGTGCCAGCAGCAGAGACAGGTGGGACACTGAAGCTTTCTTT.